Given below is one TCR beta chain in context. The study ran its PCR with 60 Vbeta and 13 Jbeta primers. Sequencing used immunoSEQ multiplex PCR; TCRdb keeps in-frame clones, though not all of them. The profile shows roughly 110,000 clones, about 70% of them singletons. The data are from a study of cytomegalovirus exposure and HLA in healthy donors. Germline V CDR1 and CDR2: SGHKS, YYEKEE (reference sequence). This CDR3 is built from 15 residues. With 4 bases clipped from V and 6 bases from J, the junction kept 6 bases outside the gene matches. V gene TRBV5-5 combines with J gene TRBJ2-1; 11 positions agree with TRBD1. The receptor comes from a man aged 25-40 years in good health and CMV-seropositive. Material: PBMCs. The CDR3 loop reads CASSPGQGAPNEQFF. The DNA for the CDR3 is TGTGCCAGCAGCCCTGGACAGGGGGCGCCCAATGAGCAGTTCTTC.